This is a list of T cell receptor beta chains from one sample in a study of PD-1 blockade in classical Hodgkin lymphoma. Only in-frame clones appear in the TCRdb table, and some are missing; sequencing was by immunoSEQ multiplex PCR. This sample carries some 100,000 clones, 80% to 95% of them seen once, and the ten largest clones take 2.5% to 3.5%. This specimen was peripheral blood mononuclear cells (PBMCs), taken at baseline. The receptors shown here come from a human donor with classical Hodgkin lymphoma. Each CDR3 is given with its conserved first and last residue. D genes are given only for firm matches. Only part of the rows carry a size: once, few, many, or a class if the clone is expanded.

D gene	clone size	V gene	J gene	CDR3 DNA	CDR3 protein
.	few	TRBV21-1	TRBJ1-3	TGTGCGTCGTGGACAGGCGTCTCTGGAAACACCATATATTTT	CASWTGVSGNTIYF
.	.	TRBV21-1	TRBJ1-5	TGTGCCAGCAGCAAAGCCAACCCCGATTCCCAGGGGGAAGATAGCAATCAGCCCCAGCATTTT	CASSKANPDSQGEDSNQPQHF
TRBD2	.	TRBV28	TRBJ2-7	TGTGCCAGCACCCTGGGGGGGACCTACGAGCAGTACTTC	CASTLGGTYEQYF
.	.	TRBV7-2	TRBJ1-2	TGTGCCAGCAGTTCCGGACGGAGTCCTAACTATGGCTACACCTTC	CASSSGRSPNYGYTF
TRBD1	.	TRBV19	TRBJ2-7	TGTGCCAGTAGTATACAGGGACAGGGGAACGAGCAGTACTTC	CASSIQGQGNEQYF
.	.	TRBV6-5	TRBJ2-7	TGTGCCAGCAGTTACTCGAGCGCATCGATATACTACGAGCAGTACTTC	CASSYSSASIYYEQYF
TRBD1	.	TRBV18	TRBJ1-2	TGTGCCAGCTCACCTAACAGATCACAGGGGGCCCGGGGCTATGGCTACACCTTC	CASSPNRSQGARGYGYTF
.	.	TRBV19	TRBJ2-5	TGTGCCAGCAGACTTGAAGAGACCCAGTACTTC	CASRLEETQYF
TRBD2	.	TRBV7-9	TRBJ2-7	TGTGCCAGCAGCCCAGACATGGGACTAGCGGGCTACGAGCAGTACTTC	CASSPDMGLAGYEQYF
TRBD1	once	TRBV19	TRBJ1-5	TGTGCCAGTAGTACAGGACAGGGACTTTTTGGCAATCAGCCCCAGCATTTT	CASSTGQGLFGNQPQHF
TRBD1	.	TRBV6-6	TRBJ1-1	TGTGCCACCCTACAGGGGATAGGCACTGAAGCTTTCTTT	CATLQGIGTEAFF
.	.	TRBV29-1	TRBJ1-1	TGCAGCGTGGTGAATGACTCTGAAGCTTTCTTT	CSVVNDSEAFF
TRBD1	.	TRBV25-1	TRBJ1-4	TGTGCCAGCAGTGAATTGGGCAGGGGGCTACGTACTAATGAAAAACTGTTTTTT	CASSELGRGLRTNEKLFF
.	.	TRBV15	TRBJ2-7	TGTGCCACCTCAGAGGACTATACCTACGAGCAGTACTTC	CATSEDYTYEQYF